This TCR beta chain emerged from a study of technical replicates of blood from a handful of donors. The table came from immunoSEQ multiplex PCR; TCRdb's copy has only in-frame clones and leaves some out. The sample lists tens of thousands of clones; under 99% were seen once. The V and J ends lost 2 bases and 3 bases, in that order; junction bases with no gene match: 2. Looked up from germline, CDR1 is PRHDT and CDR2 is FYEKMQ (reference sequence). This CDR3 region has 14 residues. This chain joins TRBV13 and TRBJ2-3; 7 nucleotides line up with TRBD1. The origin of this receptor is a human donor in good health. Sequenced material: T cells isolated from PBMCs. CDR3 region: CASSLLTGTDTQYF. For the CDR3, the DNA is TGTGCCAGCAGCTTATTGACAGGGACAGATACGCAGTATTTT.